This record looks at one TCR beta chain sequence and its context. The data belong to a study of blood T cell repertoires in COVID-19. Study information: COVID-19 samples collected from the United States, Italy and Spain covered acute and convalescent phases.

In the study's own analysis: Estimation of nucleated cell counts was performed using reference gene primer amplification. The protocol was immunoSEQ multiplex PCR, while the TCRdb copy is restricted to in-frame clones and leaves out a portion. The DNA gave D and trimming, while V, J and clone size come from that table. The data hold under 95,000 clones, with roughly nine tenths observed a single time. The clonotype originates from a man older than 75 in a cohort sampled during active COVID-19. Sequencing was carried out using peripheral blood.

The CDR3 here is CASSDQGVGGELFF. In nucleotides, the CDR3 is TGTGCCAGCAGTGATCAGGGGGTGGGCGGGGAGCTGTTTTTT. The chain links TRBV2 to TRBJ2-2, with TRBD1 matching 7 bases. V shed 3 bases and J 7 bases; nucleotides not matched to a gene: 5. This CDR3 is 14 amino acids long. CDR1 is SNHLY and CDR2 is FYNNEI in the germline V gene.